These 21 T cell receptor beta chains were sequenced from one sample in a study of T cell repertoires in cytomegalovirus infection. Their recognized antigens are unknown. A single record per CDR3 protein comes from TCRdb applying MiXCR to the reads. The sample consists of about 330,000 distinct CDR3 sequences, about 32% of them appearing once. The sequencing used cultured PBMCs, collected from culture after CMV antigen stimulation. Receptor source: a human donor in good health (CMV status not recorded). Some clones in this sample may be carry-over from other donors' samples.

The chain combines TRBV4-1 with TRBJ1-4; D remains unclear. This CDR3 region has 16 residues. Trimming left V 5 bases short and J 5 bases short, with 18 bases between. CDR1 is MGHRA, CDR2 YSYEKL, per germline. The CDR3 reads CASSTTWTATNEKLFF. The CDR3 DNA reads TGCGCCAGCAGCACAACATGGACGGCCACGAATGAAAAACTGTTTTTT.

The count of this clonotype is one. This chain connects TRBV10-3 to TRBJ1-2; 8 bases are shared with TRBD1. Trimming at V came to 9 bases and at J to 4 bases, leaving 13 bases not matched to a gene. The CDR3 contains 15 residues. Germline values: CDR1 ENHRY, CDR2 SYGVKD. The DNA for the CDR3 is TGTGCCATGGCCTCGGACAGGGATATAGGCTATGGCTACACCTTC. Its translation: CAMASDRDIGYGYTF.

The gene calls are TRBV7-6 and TRBJ2-5; TRBD1 agrees at 7 bases. Germline assignment: CDR1 SGHVS and CDR2 FNYEAQ. Unmatched junction bases numbered 5, after V lost 3 bases and J lost 1 base. This CDR3 has 15 residues. CDR3 protein: CASSLGTAIQETQYF. The CDR3 region has the DNA TGTGCCAGCAGCTTGGGGACAGCTATCCAAGAGACCCAGTACTTC.

This chain links TRBV28 with TRBJ2-5; 7 positions match TRBD1. V shed 7 bases and J 4 bases; nucleotides not matched to a gene: 12. Per the germline V gene, CDR1 is MDHEN and CDR2 is SYDVKM. The CDR3 is 15 residues long. The CDR3 is CASTPGSTGRETQYF. The CDR3, as DNA: TGTGCCAGCACCCCAGGGTCGACAGGGAGAGAGACCCAGTACTTC.

The chain links TRBV20-1 to TRBJ2-1; D is possibly TRBD2 (5 bases). Trimming left V 0 bases short and J 3 bases short, with 12 bases between. Per germline, CDR1 DFQATT and CDR2 SNEGSKA (reference sequence). The CDR3 contains 15 residues. CDR3: CSARDHAGIYNEQFF. In DNA, the CDR3 is TGCAGTGCTAGAGATCATGCGGGTATCTACAATGAGCAGTTCTTC.

This clonotype was observed a few times. The chain joins TRBV7-2 to TRBJ2-3; D may be TRBD2 (6 bases). V was clipped by 3 bases and J by 2 bases, with 9 bases between them. The CDR3 runs to 14 residues. Germline CDR1 is SGHTA and CDR2 is FQGNSA. In DNA form, the CDR3 reads TGTGCCAGCAGCTTTGGGGAGGTCACAGATACGCAGTATTTT. This gives the protein CASSFGEVTDTQYF.

This clonotype was detected ten times or more. CDR3 region: CASSPGSYEQYF. The CDR3 nucleotides are TGTGCCAGCAGCCCAGGTTCCTACGAGCAGTACTTC. The gene calls are TRBV7-2 and TRBJ2-7; no clear D gene. Trimming shortened V by 5 bases and J by 1 base, and 6 bases separated the two germline ends. The length of the CDR3 is 12 residues. From germline, CDR1 is SGHTA and CDR2 FQGNSA.

This clonotype was seen only a few times. The V and J genes are TRBV7-2 and TRBJ2-1; D ambiguous. In germline, CDR1 is SGHTA, CDR2 FQGNSA. The CDR3 consists of 13 residues. The V gene lost 4 bases and the J gene lost 5 bases, with 9 bases spanning the gap. This CDR3 is CASSYGPNNEQFF. The CDR3 DNA follows: TGTGCCAGCAGCTACGGACCTAACAATGAGCAGTTCTTC.

This clonotype was recorded a few times. This chain links TRBV7-6 with TRBJ2-1; D possibly corresponds to TRBD1 (5 bases). Looked up from germline, CDR1 is SGHVS and CDR2 is FNYEAQ. The CDR3 consists of 15 residues. Trimming removed 4 bases at V and 5 bases at J, with 15 bases between. The CDR3 DNA is TGTGCCAGCAGCTCGTACGCCAGGGAAAACAATGAGCAGTTCTTC. This encodes CASSSYARENNEQFF.

J is TRBJ1-2 and V is TRBV7-2; D gene ambiguous. CDR1 SGHTA and CDR2 FQGNSA come from the germline V gene. The CDR3 contains 14 residues. Trimming took off 3 bases at V and 4 bases at J, with 12 bases between the two ends. The CDR3 DNA follows: TGTGCCAGCAGCTTTAGCTTTCTGCCCTATGGCTACACCTTC. As protein: CASSFSFLPYGYTF.

Written as DNA, the CDR3 is TGTGCCAGCAGTCCAGGACGAGGACTGCGAAGTTACAATGAGCAGTTCTTC. Amino acid sequence: CASSPGRGLRSYNEQFF. The chain combines TRBV6-5 with TRBJ2-1; possible D gene TRBD2, 5 bases. The CDR3 is 17 amino acids. With 5 bases removed from V and 4 bases from J, the gap between germline ends came to 21 bases. Germline CDR1 reads MNHEY; CDR2 reads SVGAGI.

The CDR3 reads CASSTGVTGGLEQYF. The CDR3 DNA reads TGTGCCAGCAGTACGGGGGTGACAGGGGGACTCGAGCAGTACTTC. V usage is TRBV6-5 and J usage is TRBJ2-7; 9 nucleotides match TRBD1. Unmatched junction bases numbered 11, after V lost 5 bases and J lost 6 bases. The CDR3 is made up of 15 amino acids. Germline-derived CDR1 and CDR2 are MNHEY and SVGAGI.

The chain couples TRBV7-6 to TRBJ1-1; 8 bases match TRBD1. CDR3 size: 14 residues. V gave up 4 bases and J gave up 5 bases; unmatched junction bases: 6. The germline V gene encodes CDR1 SGHVS and CDR2 FNYEAQ. The CDR3 bases are TGTGCCAGCAGCTCCCAGGGGGCGCGAACTGAAGCTTTCTTT. This encodes CASSSQGARTEAFF.

This clonotype was counted only a few times. The V gene is TRBV6-6, the J gene TRBJ2-4; 9 positions agree with TRBD1. This CDR3 region has 16 residues. Germline CDR1 reads MNHNY; CDR2 reads SVGAGI (reference sequence). The ends lost 2 bases at V and 4 bases at J; junction bases unmatched: 6. The CDR3, as DNA: TGTGCCAGCAGTTACGAGACAGGGGGAAAGAAAAACATTCAGTACTTC. Residues: CASSYETGGKKNIQYF.

J is TRBJ2-7 and V is TRBV7-7; unclear D gene. The CDR3 sequence is 14 residues long. CDR1 and CDR2 from the germline V gene are SSHAT and FNYEAQ (reference sequence). CDR3 residues: CASSLGNFKVEQYV. The CDR3 coding sequence is TGTGCTAGCAGCTTAGGGAACTTCAAGGTCGAGCAGTACGTC.

The chain links TRBV7-2 to TRBJ1-2; D uncertain. V dropped 1 base and J dropped 7 bases, with 16 bases sitting between them. The germline gives CDR1 SGHTA, CDR2 FQGNSA. The CDR3 runs to 15 residues. The CDR3 nucleotides are TGTGCCAGCAGCTTAGACGGAGCAGTAAGTCGTGGCTACACCTTC. Protein sequence: CASSLDGAVSRGYTF.

The rearrangement uses TRBV20-1 and TRBJ2-6, with 10 bases fitting TRBD1. CDR1 DFQATT and CDR2 SNEGSKA come from the germline V gene (reference sequence). V was clipped by 5 bases and J by 1 base; unmatched bases: 8. This CDR3 region has 17 residues. The CDR3 nucleotides are TGCAGTGCTCGATCGGACAGGGGGGCTTCTGGGGCCAACGTCCTGACTTTC. Its protein is CSARSDRGASGANVLTF.

CDR3 sequence (DNA): TGTGCCAGCAGCGTAGTTCCAGATACGCAGTATTTT. Amino acid sequence: CASSVVPDTQYF. The chain employs TRBV9 and TRBJ2-3; D uncertain. Germline assignment: CDR1 SGDLS and CDR2 YYNGEE. This CDR3 contains 12 residues. The V gene lost 0 bases and the J gene lost 4 bases, with 3 bases spanning the gap.

Only one count was recorded for this clonotype. This chain uses TRBV7-2 with TRBJ2-1; 8 bases line up with TRBD2. J was trimmed by 16 bases and V by 3 bases; bases with no gene match: 8. Germline loops: CDR1 SGHTA, CDR2 FQGNSA. This CDR3 has 12 residues. In DNA form, the CDR3 reads TGTGCCAGCAGCTTGGAAGGGGGACTAGTTTTCTTC. This gives the protein CASSLEGGLVFF.

The genes are TRBV30 and TRBJ2-7; 8 bases are a match to TRBD1. Germline V lookup: CDR1 GTSNPN, CDR2 SVGIG (reference sequence). The CDR3 has 14 residues. V was clipped by 2 bases and J by 0 bases; unmatched bases: 3. The CDR3 DNA reads as TGTGCCTGGAGTCGCGGGACAGGCTCCTACGAGCAGTACTTC. Its translation: CAWSRGTGSYEQYF.

The J gene is TRBJ1-2, the V gene TRBV12-3 or TRBV12-4; D remains unclear. Trimming cost V 4 bases and J 7 bases, with 7 bases left between them. This CDR3 region has 11 residues. The CDR3 DNA sequence: TGTGCCAGCAGTTCATCCCCTGGCTACACCTTC. This encodes CASSSSPGYTF.